This TCR beta chain was obtained from a study of cytomegalovirus exposure and HLA in healthy donors. For the study at large: Earlier results showed approximately 110 million unique TCR beta sequences derived from approximately 170 million T cells. Study-level findings and limits: Most TCR sequences showed up rarely, but some public TCRs showed up in many donors.

Concerning this clone itself: What it binds is not known.

In the PCR, 60 Vbeta and 13 Jbeta primers were used. The data were produced by immunoSEQ multiplex PCR, yet TCRdb's version contains in-frame clones alone and is incomplete. The sample gives some 99,000 clones, about 80% of which show up once; roughly 2% is in the top ten. The clonotype originates from a man aged 35 to 55 in good health and CMV-seronegative. The sequencing input was PBMCs.

The CDR3 sequence is CASSGTNTGELFF. The CDR3 nucleotides are TGTGCCAGCAGTGGTACGAACACCGGGGAGCTGTTTTTT. This rearrangement joins TRBV2 to TRBJ2-2, with unresolved D. Trimming left V 4 bases short and J 0 bases short, with 3 bases between. Germline assignment: CDR1 SNHLY and CDR2 FYNNEI. CDR3 length: 13 amino acids. Together with reference TRBV2 and TRBJ2-2, the CDR3 gives the full variable domain: EPEVTQTPSHQVTQMGQEVILRCVPISNHLYFYWYRQILGQKVEFLVSFYNNEISEKSEIFDDQFSVERPDGSNFTLKIRSTKLEDSAMYFCASSGTNTGELFFGEGSRLTVL.